A single sample is the source of the 18 T cell receptor beta chains below, sequenced in a study of T cells in Graves' hyperthyroidism and ophthalmopathy. Amplification of TCR beta CDR3 regions used RNA as the template. In the first-round RT-PCR of the TCR CDR3, the HTBI primer set was used. TCRdb called the multiplex PCR reads again in MiXCR, with one record for every CDR3 protein. The sample records hundreds of thousands of distinct CDR3 sequences, about 15% being singletons. Sequenced: blood. The receptor set was obtained from a woman aged 50 to 60 with Graves' ophthalmopathy.

V is TRBV13 and J is TRBJ1-3; 8 nucleotides line up with TRBD1. Trimming removed 4 bases from V and 4 bases from J; junction bases left unmatched: 3. Germline CDR1 PRHDT, CDR2 FYEKMQ (reference sequence). This CDR3 comprises 14 residues. The DNA for the CDR3 is TGTGCCAGCAGCTGGACAGGGTCAGGAAACACCATATATTTT. Translation gives CASSWTGSGNTIYF.

This clonotype was seen a handful of times. This chain connects TRBV11-3 to TRBJ1-3, with D perhaps TRBD1 (6 bases). The CDR3 sequence is 17 residues long. In germline, CDR1 is SGHNT, CDR2 YENEEA. Trimming pared 2 bases from V and 2 bases from J, leaving 16 bases between. CDR3 region: CASSLQRRGFTGNTIYF. In DNA, the CDR3 is TGTGCCAGCAGCTTACAACGGAGGGGGTTTACTGGAAACACCATATATTTT.

This clonotype has a handful of counts. The V and J genes are TRBV28 and TRBJ2-7; the D gene is possibly TRBD2 (6 bases). Between the trimmed V and J ends, which lost 8 bases and 2 bases, there was a span of 13 bases. Germline V lookup: CDR1 MDHEN, CDR2 SYDVKM. The CDR3 length is 13 residues. The CDR3 DNA reads TGTGCCAGCGACTCTAGCGAAACCTACGAGCAGTACTTC. Encoded protein: CASDSSETYEQYF.

This clonotype occurred a few times. The chain uses TRBV10-3 and TRBJ2-7; the match to TRBD2 covers 8 bases. V was pared by 6 bases and J by 6 bases, with 16 bases of the junction left unmatched. The CDR3 extends over 16 amino acids. Germline loops: CDR1 ENHRY, CDR2 SYGVKD. CDR3 amino acids: CAISDRGRREVFEQYF. In DNA, the CDR3 is TGTGCCATCAGCGACCGAGGACGGCGGGAGGTCTTCGAGCAGTACTTC.

This clonotype was seen many times. The chain carries TRBV12-3 or TRBV12-4 and TRBJ2-3; 13 nucleotides line up with TRBD2. The V gene end was trimmed by 5 bases and the J gene end by 5 bases; junction bases not matched to a gene: 7. The CDR3 spans 16 residues. The CDR3 spells CASSRRLAGGLDTQYF. The CDR3 nucleotides read TGTGCCAGCAGTCGCCGACTAGCGGGAGGTTTAGATACGCAGTATTTT.

The J gene is TRBJ2-2, the V gene TRBV7-6, with 7 bases lining up with TRBD2. The germline V gene encodes CDR1 SGHVS and CDR2 FNYEAQ. V was pared by 1 base and J by 4 bases, with 9 bases of the junction left unmatched. The CDR3 is made up of 17 amino acids. The CDR3 DNA reads TGTGCCAGCAGCTTAGATTCGGCGGGAGTTGGCACCGGGGAGCTGTTTTTT. Translation: CASSLDSAGVGTGELFF.

This clonotype was seen repeatedly, ten times or more. The chain has TRBV5-1 and TRBJ1-4; TRBD1 aligns across 7 bases. This CDR3 is 17 amino acids long. Germline CDR1 is SGHRS and CDR2 is YFSETQ. The V and J ends lost 2 bases and 2 bases, in that order; junction bases with no gene match: 9. The CDR3 DNA reads TGCGCCAGCAGCTTAGGACAGGTCGGTCGCACTAATGAAAAACTGTTTTTT. It specifies CASSLGQVGRTNEKLFF.

As DNA, the CDR3 is TGTGCCAGCTCCTTGGGCGGGAGGGCTAACGATGAGCAGTTCTTC. It specifies CASSLGGRANDEQFF. The rearrangement uses TRBV6-7 and TRBJ2-1, with TRBD2 matching over 9 bases. TRBV6-7 is flagged as an ORF with uncertain function. The CDR3 consists of 15 residues. With V trimmed by 8 bases and J by 8 bases, 13 bases remained unmatched.

The V and J genes are TRBV7-2 and TRBJ2-7; 7 bases match TRBD2. In germline, CDR1 is SGHTA, CDR2 FQGNSA. V lost 5 bases to trimming and J lost 3 bases; unmatched junction nucleotides: 7. The CDR3 length is 14 residues. CDR3 sequence (DNA): TGTGCCAGCAGCCTTTTTGGCGGGGGCTACGAGCAGTACTTC. It translates to CASSLFGGGYEQYF.

This clonotype was seen repeatedly, ten times or more. The genes are TRBV11-3 and TRBJ2-2; 7 nucleotides match TRBD2. The germline V gene encodes CDR1 SGHNT and CDR2 YENEEA. The CDR3 is 14 amino acids. The V and J ends lost 2 bases and 6 bases, in that order; junction bases with no gene match: 3. This CDR3 is CASSLRLAAGELFF. Here the CDR3 DNA reads TGTGCCAGCAGCTTACGGCTAGCGGCCGGGGAGCTGTTTTTT.

This clonotype has a handful of counts. This chain joins TRBV27 and TRBJ2-2; D gene unclear. Germline CDR1 MNHEY, CDR2 SMNVEV (reference sequence). The V end was cut by 3 bases, the J end by 2 bases, with 7 bases between. CDR3 length equals 14 residues. CDR3 protein: CASSFNFNTGELFF. The CDR3 region has the DNA TGTGCCAGCAGTTTTAACTTCAACACCGGGGAGCTGTTTTTT.

This clonotype was counted ten times or more. The chain employs TRBV27 and TRBJ1-2, with D possibly being TRBD1 (6 bases). This CDR3 contains 14 residues. Looked up from germline, CDR1 is MNHEY and CDR2 is SMNVEV (reference sequence). Trimming shortened V by 2 bases and J by 2 bases, and 9 bases separated the two germline ends. CDR3 residues: CASSLAGTNYGYTF. The CDR3 coding sequence is TGTGCCAGCAGTTTAGCCGGGACAAACTATGGCTACACCTTC.

This clonotype was seen more than once but under ten times. The genes are TRBV29-1 and TRBJ2-7, with D perhaps matching TRBD2 (6 bases). The CDR3 is made up of 13 amino acids. V was trimmed by 3 bases and J by 5 bases, leaving 14 bases between them. Germline values: CDR1 SQVTM, CDR2 ANQGSEA. Written as DNA, the CDR3 is TGCAGCGTTGATTGGGGTGGGGGGAACGAGCAGTACTTC. This sequence encodes CSVDWGGGNEQYF.

On this clonotype itself: A much larger clone is a single base away; this may be a read error. The V and J genes are TRBV12-3 or TRBV12-4 and TRBJ2-1; the D gene is possibly TRBD2 (6 bases). CDR3 length: 16 amino acids. Trimming removed 5 bases from V and 4 bases from J, with 18 bases in between. In nucleotides, the CDR3 is TGTGCCAGCAGTCTCCCCCTGGGCGGGATTTACAATGAGCAGTTCTTC. Its protein is CASSLPLGGIYNEQFF.

This chain uses TRBV5-8 with TRBJ1-3; the D gene is possibly TRBD1 (5 bases). CDR3 length equals 15 residues. Germline CDR1 SGHTS, CDR2 YDEGEE. The V end lost 4 bases, the J end lost 2 bases, and 13 bases lay between the germline ends. Here the CDR3 reads CASSPGTSPGNTIYF. The CDR3 region has the DNA TGTGCCAGCAGCCCCGGGACCTCTCCTGGAAACACCATATATTTT.

This clonotype showed up just a few times. This rearrangement joins TRBV7-3 to TRBJ1-5; the D gene is possibly TRBD1 (5 bases). The germline CDR1 and CDR2 sequences are SGHTA and FQGTGA. The CDR3 runs 16 residues. Trimming removed 5 bases at V and 6 bases at J, with 20 bases between. CDR3 sequence reads: CASSPPRQPSGQPQHF. In nucleotides, the CDR3 is TGTGCCAGCAGCCCACCCCGACAGCCCTCGGGTCAGCCCCAGCATTTT.

The table lists this clonotype with many counts. The rearrangement links TRBV7-9 to TRBJ2-3, with 11 bases identical to TRBD2. Trimming removed 4 bases from V and 7 bases from J; junction bases left unmatched: 4. The CDR3 has 14 residues. Germline V gene data show CDR1 as SEHNR and CDR2 as FQNEAQ (reference sequence). The CDR3 loop reads CASSSGLAEYTQYF. The CDR3 region has the DNA TGTGCCAGCAGCTCGGGACTAGCGGAGTATACGCAGTATTTT.

The sample holds a few counts of this clonotype. This chain connects TRBV6-1 to TRBJ1-5, with D possibly being TRBD1 (5 bases). Germline lookup yields CDR1 MNHNS and CDR2 SASEGT. V gave up 4 bases and J gave up 4 bases, with 11 bases separating them. The CDR3 spans 14 residues. CDR3 in amino acids: CASSGQLSNQPQHF. Here the CDR3 DNA reads TGTGCCAGCAGTGGACAGCTCTCGAATCAGCCCCAGCATTTT.